A single sample is the source of the 12 T cell receptor beta chains below, sequenced in a study of blood T cell repertoires in COVID-19. TCRdb's table, derived via immunoSEQ multiplex PCR, lists solely in-frame clones and lacks some. The sample shows about 160,000 clones, 84% of them seen only once. Material: peripheral blood. Receptor source: a man in his 70s with acute or convalescent COVID-19.

The gene calls are TRBV15 and TRBJ2-7; 7 bases match TRBD1. CDR1 and CDR2 from the germline V gene are LNHNV and YYDKDF (reference sequence). Trimming cost V 1 base and J 2 bases; bases outside gene matches: 5. This CDR3 region has 15 residues. CDR3 region: CATSRAAGGPYEQYF. CDR3 in DNA: TGTGCCACCAGCAGAGCCGCAGGGGGACCCTACGAGCAGTACTTC.

The J gene is TRBJ2-1, the V gene TRBV18; D remains unclear. V was clipped by 10 bases and J by 5 bases, with 12 bases between them. Germline CDR1 KGHSH, CDR2 LQKENI. This CDR3 has 12 residues. The CDR3 here is CATSSEDNEQFF. DNA for the CDR3: TGTGCCACCTCGAGCGAGGACAATGAGCAGTTCTTC.

The CDR3 DNA follows: TGTGCCAGCAGCCCCGAGACTAGCGGGGGGCACTTCTTTTCCTACAATGAGCAGTTCTTC. Translating it yields CASSPETSGGHFFSYNEQFF. The rearrangement joins TRBV7-6 to TRBJ2-1, with 13 bases lining up with TRBD2. V lost 5 bases, J lost 1 base, and 14 bases stayed unmatched. This CDR3 comprises 20 residues. The germline V gene encodes CDR1 SGHVS and CDR2 FNYEAQ.

This clone was found many times. The V call is TRBV11-1, the J call TRBJ2-2; 13 nucleotides align to TRBD2. The CDR3 is made up of 16 amino acids. V dropped 0 bases and J dropped 7; count of bases not matched to a gene: 2. Germline V CDR1 and CDR2: SGHAT, FQDESV (reference sequence). The CDR3, as DNA: TGTGCCAGCAGCTTAGCACTAGCGGGAGGGATCGGGGAGCTGTTTTTT. Its protein is CASSLALAGGIGELFF.

The chain joins TRBV27 to TRBJ2-1, with a possible D match to TRBD1 (5 bases). CDR1 is MNHEY, CDR2 SMNVEV, per germline (reference sequence). The V end was cut by 0 bases, the J end by 5 bases, with 14 bases between. The CDR3 extends over 16 amino acids. CDR3 sequence (DNA): TGTGCCAGCAGTTTATCAGTGACAGTTCTTAACAATGAGCAGTTCTTC. Its protein product is CASSLSVTVLNNEQFF.

The CDR3 DNA reads TGTGCCAGCAGTGAACGGGGGGGTGGCTATGGCTACACCTTC. Protein product: CASSERGGGYGYTF. The chain recombines TRBV6-1 with TRBJ1-2; D is possibly TRBD1 (5 bases). Germline values: CDR1 MNHNS, CDR2 SASEGT. The CDR3 loop spans 14 amino acids. V lost 2 bases, J lost 4 bases, and 11 bases lay in between.

This rearrangement joins TRBV4-2 to TRBJ2-1; 9 bases are shared with TRBD2. V lost 4 bases to trimming and J lost 7 bases; unmatched junction nucleotides: 5. The germline gives CDR1 LGHNA, CDR2 YNFKEQ. This CDR3 region has 14 residues. The DNA of the CDR3 is TGTGCCAGCAGCCGGGAGCGGGGGGCGAATGAGCAGTTCTTC. Translated: CASSRERGANEQFF.

Written as DNA, the CDR3 is TGTGCCAGCAGCTTCCGGATTTATGATGGAGCGGAGACCCAGTACTTC. It codes for CASSFRIYDGAETQYF. The chain couples TRBV7-9 to TRBJ2-5; D remains ambiguous. CDR1 is SEHNR, CDR2 FQNEAQ, per germline (reference sequence). Trimming removed 3 bases at V and 5 bases at J, with 19 bases between. The CDR3 contains 16 residues. Based on the CDR3 plus reference TRBV7-9 and TRBJ2-5, the full variable domain is DTGVSQNPRHKITKRGQNVTFRCDPISEHNRLYWYRQTLGQGPEFLTYFQNEAQLEKSRLLSDRFSAERPKGSFSTLEIQRTEQGDSAMYLCASSFRIYDGAETQYFGPGTRLLVL.

This rearrangement joins TRBV2 to TRBJ1-4; 7 bases line up with TRBD1. With V trimmed by 3 bases and J by 14 bases, 12 bases remained unmatched. This CDR3 has 14 amino acids. The germline gives CDR1 SNHLY, CDR2 FYNNEI. The DNA of the CDR3 is TGTGCCAGCAGTGATGAATCTCCGGGACAGCTTCTGTTTTTT. This translates into CASSDESPGQLLFF.

The chain combines TRBV7-9 with TRBJ2-7; 10 nucleotides line up with TRBD2. Germline loops: CDR1 SEHNR, CDR2 FQNEAQ (reference sequence). The length of the CDR3 is 16 residues. The V segment lost 2 bases and the J segment 5 bases; nucleotides outside the gene matches: 9. The CDR3 DNA follows: TGTGCCAGCAGCTTACGAATGGGACTAGCGCGCGACGAGCAGTACTTC. Translated, it gives CASSLRMGLARDEQYF.

The chain combines TRBV28 with TRBJ2-2, with 10 bases lining up with TRBD2. The CDR3 covers 15 residues. The germline V gene has CDR1 MDHEN and CDR2 SYDVKM. V dropped 3 bases and J dropped 8; count of bases not matched to a gene: 6. The CDR3 reads CASSFRLAGVGELFF. In nucleotides, the CDR3 is TGTGCCAGCAGTTTCAGGCTAGCGGGAGTAGGGGAGCTGTTTTTT.

A note on this clone: Given a much more abundant clone one base away, this may be a read error. The V call is TRBV6-5, the J call TRBJ2-3, with 10 bases identical to TRBD2. There are 14 residues in the CDR3. Germline CDR1 is MNHEY and CDR2 is SVGAGI. V lost 4 bases and J lost 5; bases outside the gene matches: 3. The CDR3 loop reads CASSFGTSVDTQYF. The CDR3, as DNA: TGTGCCAGCAGTTTTGGGACTAGCGTAGATACGCAGTATTTT.